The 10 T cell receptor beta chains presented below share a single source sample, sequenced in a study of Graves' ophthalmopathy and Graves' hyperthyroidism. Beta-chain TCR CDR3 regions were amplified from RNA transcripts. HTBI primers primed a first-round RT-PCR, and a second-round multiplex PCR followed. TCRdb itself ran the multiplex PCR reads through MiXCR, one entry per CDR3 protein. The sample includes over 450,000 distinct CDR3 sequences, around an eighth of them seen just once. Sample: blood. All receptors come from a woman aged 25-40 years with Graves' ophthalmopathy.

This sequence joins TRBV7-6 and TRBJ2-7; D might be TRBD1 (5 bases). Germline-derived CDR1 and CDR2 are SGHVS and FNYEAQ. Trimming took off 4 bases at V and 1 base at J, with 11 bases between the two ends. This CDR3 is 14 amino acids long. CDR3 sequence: CASSSPTESYEQYF. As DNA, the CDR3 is TGTGCCAGCAGCTCCCCGACAGAGTCCTACGAGCAGTACTTC.

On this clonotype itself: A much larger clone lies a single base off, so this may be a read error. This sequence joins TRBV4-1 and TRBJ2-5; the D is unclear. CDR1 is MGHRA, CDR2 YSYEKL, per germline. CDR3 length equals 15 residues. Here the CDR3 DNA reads TGCGCCATCAGCCAAGAAGGTGGGAATCAAGAGACCCAGTACTTC. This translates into CAISQEGGNQETQYF.

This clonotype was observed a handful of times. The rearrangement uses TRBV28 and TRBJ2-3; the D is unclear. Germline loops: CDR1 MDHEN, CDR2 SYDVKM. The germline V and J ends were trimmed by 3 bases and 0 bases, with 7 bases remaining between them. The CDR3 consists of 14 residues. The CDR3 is CASSFPTSTDTQYF. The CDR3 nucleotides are TGTGCCAGCAGTTTCCCCACCAGCACAGATACGCAGTATTTT.

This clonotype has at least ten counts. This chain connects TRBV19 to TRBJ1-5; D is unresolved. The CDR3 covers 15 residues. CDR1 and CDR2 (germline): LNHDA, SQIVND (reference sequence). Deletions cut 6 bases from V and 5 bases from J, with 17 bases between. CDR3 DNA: TGTGCCAGTAGGATCTGGAGCGGTGGGGATCAGCCCCAGCATTTT. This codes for CASRIWSGGDQPQHF.

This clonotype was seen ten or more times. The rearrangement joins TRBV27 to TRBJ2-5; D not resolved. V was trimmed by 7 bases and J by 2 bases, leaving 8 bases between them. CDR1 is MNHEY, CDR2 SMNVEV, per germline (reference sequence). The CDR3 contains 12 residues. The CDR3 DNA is TGTGCCAGCATGGGGATTCAAGAGACCCAGTACTTC. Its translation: CASMGIQETQYF.

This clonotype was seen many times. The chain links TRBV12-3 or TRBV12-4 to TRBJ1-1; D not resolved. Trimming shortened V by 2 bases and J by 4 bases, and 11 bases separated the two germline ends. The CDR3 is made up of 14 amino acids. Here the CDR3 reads CASSLFNLGTEAFF. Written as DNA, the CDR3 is TGTGCCAGCAGTTTATTCAATCTAGGCACTGAAGCTTTCTTT.

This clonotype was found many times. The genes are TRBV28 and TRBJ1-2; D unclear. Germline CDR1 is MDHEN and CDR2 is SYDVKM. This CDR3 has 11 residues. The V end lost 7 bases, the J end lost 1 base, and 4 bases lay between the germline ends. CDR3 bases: TGTGCCAGCACCAGTAACTATGGCTACACCTTC. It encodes CASTSNYGYTF.

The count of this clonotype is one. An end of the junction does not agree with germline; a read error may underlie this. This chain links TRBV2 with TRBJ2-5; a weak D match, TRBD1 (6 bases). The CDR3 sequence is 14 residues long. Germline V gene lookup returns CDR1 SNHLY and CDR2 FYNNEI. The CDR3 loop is CAIRITGNQETQDF. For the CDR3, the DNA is TGTGCCATCAGGATTACAGGGAACCAAGAGACCCAGGACTTC.

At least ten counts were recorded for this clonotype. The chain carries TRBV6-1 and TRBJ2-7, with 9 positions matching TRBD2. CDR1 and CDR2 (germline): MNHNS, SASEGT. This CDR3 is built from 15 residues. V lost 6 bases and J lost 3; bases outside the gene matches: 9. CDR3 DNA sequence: TGTGCCAGCAGCCCCTCGGCTAGCGGGGACTACGAGCAGTACTTC. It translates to CASSPSASGDYEQYF.

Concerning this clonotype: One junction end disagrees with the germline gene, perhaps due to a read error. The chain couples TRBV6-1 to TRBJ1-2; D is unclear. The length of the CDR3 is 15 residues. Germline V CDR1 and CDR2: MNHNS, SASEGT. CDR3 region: CVSSDGPRGGYGYTF. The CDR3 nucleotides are TGTGTCAGCAGTGACGGACCCCGGGGAGGCTATGGCTACACCTTC.